The present T cell receptor beta chain was sequenced within a study of blood T cell repertoires in COVID-19. For the study at large: The United States, Italy and Spain provided the acute and convalescent COVID-19 samples. T cells, B-cell-depleted T cells, or PBMCs provided the cDNA or gDNA that served as material.

Original processing methods: Amplification of reference gene primers was used by the study to estimate nucleated cell counts. TCRdb's copy holds only in-frame clones and misses some; the assay was immunoSEQ multiplex PCR. V and J calls plus clone size are reproduced from that table; the DNA served to infer D and trimming. This sample has approximately 410,000 clones, with more than 80% found just once. V was trimmed by 3 bases and J by 8 bases, leaving 16 bases between them. CDR3 length: 14 residues. Germline assignment: CDR1 MNHEY and CDR2 SMNVEV (reference sequence). The sequenced sample consisted of peripheral blood. The TCR comes from a woman aged 25 to 39 with active or convalescent COVID-19. V and J are TRBV27 and TRBJ1-2; D is perhaps TRBD1 (5 bases). This CDR3 is CASSFFAGREGYTF. DNA of the CDR3: TGTGCCAGCAGTTTTTTCGCAGGGCGGGAGGGCTACACCTTC.